Each of the 25 T cell receptor beta chains below was sequenced from the same sample in a study of T-cell memory formation after mild COVID-19. TCRdb ran MiXCR on the 5' RACE reads and lists one entry per CDR3 protein. The sample contains about 200,000 distinct CDR3 sequences, more than 8% of which appear only once. Sequencing was carried out using PBMCs or a T cell subset sorted from them (not recorded which). The receptors derive from a man in his late teens or twenties who had mild COVID-19 (a few samples of this study predate the infection). Cell type and time point are not known.

This clonotype came up many times. The chain joins TRBV7-2 to TRBJ2-7; 9 bases fit TRBD2. The CDR3 has 13 amino acids. Germline CDR1 reads SGHTA; CDR2 reads FQGNSA. The trim removed 4 bases at V and 2 bases at J, leaving 0 bases unmatched. This CDR3 reads CASSWTSAYEQYV. In nucleotides, the CDR3 is TGTGCCAGCAGCTGGACTAGCGCCTACGAGCAGTACGTC.

This chain connects TRBV7-2 to TRBJ2-1; TRBD1 matches at 7 bases. The V gene's germline CDR1 is SGHTA and CDR2 FQGNSA. With 6 bases clipped from V and 8 bases from J, the junction kept 4 bases outside the gene matches. The CDR3 loop spans 12 amino acids. The CDR3 DNA sequence: TGTGCCAGCAGTTCGGACAGGTATGAGCAGTTCTTC. It encodes CASSSDRYEQFF.

This chain joins TRBV20-1 and TRBJ2-5; D is uncertain. V lost 3 bases and J lost 5, with 22 bases in between. CDR1 DFQATT and CDR2 SNEGSKA come from the germline V gene (reference sequence). The CDR3 loop spans 16 amino acids. CDR3: CSASSGGDSSGETQYF. Written as DNA, the CDR3 is TGCAGTGCTAGTAGTGGCGGTGACTCGTCTGGGGAGACCCAGTACTTC.

This clonotype came up a few times. This chain connects TRBV11-2 to TRBJ2-7; 11 bases match TRBD2. This CDR3 has 15 residues. Germline CDR1 reads SGHAT; CDR2 reads FQNNGV. V dropped 3 bases and J dropped 0; count of bases not matched to a gene: 1. CDR3 amino acids: CASSLTSGASYEQYV. The CDR3 DNA reads as TGTGCCAGCAGCTTGACTAGCGGGGCCTCCTACGAGCAGTACGTC.

This chain links TRBV18 with TRBJ1-1; D is undetermined. The V end was cut by 6 bases, the J end by 0 bases, with 17 bases between. CDR3 length: 16 amino acids. The germline CDR1 and CDR2 sequences are KGHSH and LQKENI. In DNA form, the CDR3 reads TGTGCCAGCTCGGACGGATCAAAATTTTTGAACACTGAAGCTTTCTTT. This codes for CASSDGSKFLNTEAFF.

This chain connects TRBV12-3 or TRBV12-4 to TRBJ2-1; 7 positions match TRBD2. J gave up 10 bases and V 7 bases, and 4 bases lay outside the gene matches. The CDR3 is 11 residues long. This CDR3 reads CASNMGGEQFF. The CDR3 DNA reads TGTGCCAGCAACATGGGGGGGGAGCAGTTCTTC.

This clonotype was seen only a few times. The J gene is TRBJ2-1, the V gene TRBV30, with D perhaps assigned TRBD1 or TRBD2 (5 bases each). The CDR3 spans 13 residues. Germline values: CDR1 GTSNPN, CDR2 SVGIG (reference sequence). V was trimmed by 5 bases and J by 0 bases, leaving 8 bases between them. DNA for the CDR3: TGTGCCTGGGCAGGGAGCTCCTACAATGAGCAGTTCTTC. It is translated as CAWAGSSYNEQFF.

The rearrangement uses TRBV29-1 and TRBJ1-1; 10 nucleotides line up with TRBD1. Trimming cost V 5 bases and J 5 bases; bases outside gene matches: 2. The CDR3 is 12 residues long. Germline V gives CDR1 SQVTM, CDR2 ANQGSEA. The CDR3 region is CSVRDRGTEAFF. The DNA for the CDR3 is TGCAGCGTTAGGGACAGGGGAACTGAAGCTTTCTTT.

This clonotype turned up a few times. V gene TRBV5-6 combines with J gene TRBJ2-3; 7 nucleotides match TRBD2. Germline V lookup: CDR1 SGHDT, CDR2 YYEEEE. Trimming at V came to 2 bases and at J to 0 bases, leaving 3 bases not matched to a gene. This CDR3 spans 15 amino acids. In DNA, the CDR3 is TGTGCCAGCAGCTTTGTGGGGGGGAGCACAGATACGCAGTATTTT. It yields the protein CASSFVGGSTDTQYF.

J is TRBJ2-7 and V is TRBV4-1; the match to TRBD2 covers 12 bases. This CDR3 region has 16 residues. Unmatched junction bases numbered 8, after V lost 2 bases and J lost 6 bases. The V gene's germline CDR1 is MGHRA and CDR2 YSYEKL. As DNA, the CDR3 is TGCGCCAGCAGCCAAAACCTAGCGGGGGGGCCCCGCGAGCAGTACTTC. The encoded protein is CASSQNLAGGPREQYF.

The gene calls are TRBV9 and TRBJ2-3; TRBD2 agrees at 9 bases. Germline CDR1 SGDLS, CDR2 YYNGEE. V lost 0 bases to trimming and J lost 1 base; unmatched junction nucleotides: 9. There are 18 residues in the CDR3. The CDR3 protein is CASSVAAGGPAGTDTQYF. The DNA of the CDR3 is TGTGCCAGCAGCGTAGCTGCGGGGGGGCCAGCGGGCACAGATACGCAGTATTTT.

The CDR3 coding sequence is TGTGCCTGGTTCGACCTTCGGGACAGGGGTGCCTACGAGCAGTACTTC. Its protein is CAWFDLRDRGAYEQYF. V is TRBV30 and J is TRBJ2-7; 10 bases agree with TRBD1. The CDR3 is 16 amino acids. The trim removed 5 bases at V and 2 bases at J, leaving 12 bases unmatched. CDR1 GTSNPN and CDR2 SVGIG come from the germline V gene (reference sequence).

The chain is built from TRBV5-1 and TRBJ1-6; 9 bases map to TRBD1. This CDR3 has 17 residues. J was trimmed by 7 bases and V by 4 bases; bases with no gene match: 12. CDR1 is SGHRS and CDR2 is YFSETQ in the germline V gene. The CDR3 nucleotides are TGCGCCAGCAGCGACCGGGACAGGGTGTTTGGGAATTCACCCCTCCACTTT. Residues: CASSDRDRVFGNSPLHF.

The genes are TRBV7-2 and TRBJ2-7, with 7 bases that match TRBD1. This CDR3 has 13 residues. Looked up from germline, CDR1 is SGHTA and CDR2 is FQGNSA. The V segment lost 7 bases and the J segment 5 bases; nucleotides outside the gene matches: 8. CDR3 amino acids: CASTQGRGNEQYF. Written as DNA, the CDR3 is TGTGCCAGCACCCAGGGCAGGGGGAACGAGCAGTACTTC.

Ten or more counts support this clonotype. The chain recombines TRBV4-3 with TRBJ2-5; perhaps D is TRBD1 or TRBD2 (5 bases each). CDR3 size: 16 residues. Germline V CDR1 and CDR2: LGHNA, YSLEER. V was clipped by 1 base and J by 2 bases, with 14 bases between them. The chain's CDR3 is CASSQGVGREQETQYF. The CDR3 nucleotides are TGCGCCAGCAGCCAAGGGGTAGGCAGGGAGCAAGAGACCCAGTACTTC.

The rearrangement joins TRBV3-1 to TRBJ2-4, with TRBD1 as a possible D gene (7 bases). Germline CDR1 is LGHDT and CDR2 is YNNKEL (reference sequence). This CDR3 has 15 residues. Trimming shortened V by 8 bases and J by 8 bases, and 22 bases separated the two germline ends. DNA of the CDR3: TGTGCCAGCGCACCGTGGGGGGCGCAGGGGGACATTCAGTACTTC. Its translation: CASAPWGAQGDIQYF.

This clonotype has only a few counts. This sequence joins TRBV7-9 and TRBJ1-5; 8 positions agree with TRBD1. CDR1 SEHNR and CDR2 FQNEAQ come from the germline V gene (reference sequence). The CDR3 runs 15 residues. V shed 3 bases and J 7 bases; nucleotides not matched to a gene: 8. The CDR3: CASSFTGGGDQPQHF. In DNA form, the CDR3 reads TGTGCCAGCAGCTTCACAGGGGGTGGGGACCAGCCCCAGCATTTT.

This clonotype showed up just a few times. This sequence joins TRBV2 and TRBJ1-2; D unresolved. The V gene lost 5 bases and the J gene lost 4 bases, with 17 bases spanning the gap. The germline V gene encodes CDR1 SNHLY and CDR2 FYNNEI. The CDR3 spans 15 residues. The CDR3 sequence: CASSPGGKGRYGYTF. The CDR3 nucleotides are TGTGCCAGCAGTCCTGGAGGGAAAGGGCGCTATGGCTACACCTTC.

In its sample, this clonotype was seen a few times. This chain links TRBV7-2 with TRBJ2-1; 7 bases align to TRBD1. The ends lost 8 bases at V and 5 bases at J; junction bases unmatched: 3. CDR1 and CDR2 from the germline V gene are SGHTA and FQGNSA. The CDR3 has 12 amino acids. The DNA for the CDR3 is TGTGCCAGCGGGACAGCGCACAATGAGCAGTTCTTC. It is translated as CASGTAHNEQFF.

This clonotype has a count of ten or more. This chain uses TRBV29-1 with TRBJ2-4, with 12 bases lining up with TRBD1. Germline trimming cut 6 bases from V and 1 base from J; bases unmatched to any gene: 10. CDR3 size: 17 residues. Germline-derived CDR1 and CDR2 are SQVTM and ANQGSEA. The chain's CDR3 is CSVRPGTGGDAKNIQYF. The DNA for the CDR3 is TGCAGCGTCCGTCCCGGGACAGGGGGCGACGCCAAAAACATTCAGTACTTC. The complete variable domain, with remaining parts taken from reference TRBV29-1 and TRBJ2-4, reads SAVISQKPSRDICQRGTSLTIQCQVDSQVTMMFWYRQQPGQSLTLIATANQGSEATYESGFVIDKFPISRPNLTFSTLTVSNMSPEDSSIYLCSVRPGTGGDAKNIQYFGAGTRLSVL.

This sequence joins TRBV21-1 and TRBJ1-1; TRBD1 reflects the table's D call only, with no check against the DNA. TRBV21-1 is a recognized pseudogene. The CDR3 totals 12 residues. The DNA of the CDR3 is TGTGCCAGCAAAGGACACATGACTGAAGCTTTCTTT. It specifies CASKGHMTEAFF.

This clonotype showed up many times. V gene TRBV12-3 or TRBV12-4 combines with J gene TRBJ1-1, with D hard to call. Trimming stripped 3 bases from V and 0 bases from J, with 8 bases between. This CDR3 spans 14 amino acids. The CDR3 reads CASSFGGLNTEAFF. CDR3 coding DNA: TGTGCCAGCAGTTTCGGAGGGTTGAACACTGAAGCTTTCTTT.

CDR3 region: CASRPRGYEQYF. The CDR3 DNA follows: TGCGCCAGCAGGCCAAGGGGCTACGAGCAGTACTTC. J is TRBJ2-7 and V is TRBV23-1; tentative D call: TRBD1 (5 bases). Being an ORF, TRBV23-1 has a function that is uncertain. Trimming stripped 6 bases from V and 3 bases from J, with 9 bases between. The CDR3 contains 12 residues.

The chain employs TRBV2 and TRBJ1-3; D unresolved. V was pared by 4 bases and J by 3 bases, with 10 bases between. CDR1 SNHLY and CDR2 FYNNEI come from the germline V gene. The CDR3 spans 14 residues. CDR3 nucleotides: TGTGCCAGCAGTGGATTTGGCGTTGGAAACACCATATATTTT. Its protein is CASSGFGVGNTIYF.

The genes are TRBV19 and TRBJ2-3; D is undetermined. Germline V gene lookup returns CDR1 LNHDA and CDR2 SQIVND (reference sequence). This CDR3 is built from 16 residues. V was shortened by 2 bases and J by 6 bases, with 18 bases between the two germline ends. Here the CDR3 reads CASSIFQIPQTDTQYF. The CDR3 DNA is TGTGCCAGTAGTATATTTCAAATCCCACAGACGGATACGCAGTATTTT.